These 21 T cell receptor beta chains came from one sample sequenced in a study of T cell changes during pregnancy in multiple sclerosis. Data came from immunoSEQ multiplex PCR; TCRdb stores just in-frame clones and leaves some out. The sample shows roughly 87,000 clones, around 93% of them seen only once. Sequencing used peripheral blood, obtained in the third trimester of pregnancy. These receptors all come from a female donor in good health, enrolled as a control in a pregnancy study.

V and J are TRBV19 and TRBJ2-1, with 11 bases that match TRBD2. The V segment lost 5 bases and the J segment 2 bases; nucleotides outside the gene matches: 2. The CDR3 has 15 residues. Germline assignment: CDR1 LNHDA and CDR2 SQIVND (reference sequence). The CDR3 DNA follows: TGTGCCAGTAGTGAACTAGCGGGAGCCTACAATGAGCAGTTCTTC. Residues: CASSELAGAYNEQFF.

The gene calls are TRBV5-1 and TRBJ2-1, with 13 bases matching TRBD2. The V and J ends lost 4 bases and 6 bases, in that order; junction bases with no gene match: 7. The CDR3 totals 16 residues. CDR1 SGHRS and CDR2 YFSETQ come from the germline V gene. The CDR3 is CASSPSTSGRANEQFF. The CDR3 DNA follows: TGCGCCAGCAGCCCCTCTACTAGCGGGAGGGCCAATGAGCAGTTCTTC. Together with reference TRBV5-1 and TRBJ2-1, the CDR3 gives the full variable domain: KAGVTQTPRYLIKTRGQQVTLSCSPISGHRSVSWYQQTPGQGLQFLFEYFSETQRNKGNFPGRFSGRQFSNSRSEMNVSTLELGDSALYLCASSPSTSGRANEQFFGPGTRLTVL.

J is TRBJ2-6 and V is TRBV5-6, with D perhaps TRBD2 (5 bases). Looked up from germline, CDR1 is SGHDT and CDR2 is YYEEEE. Trimming cost V 4 bases and J 3 bases, with 20 bases left between them. CDR3 size: 18 residues. This CDR3 is CASSLVDSRSGGANVLTF. The CDR3 coding sequence is TGTGCCAGCAGCCTTGTCGACTCCCGGAGCGGTGGGGCCAACGTCCTGACTTTC.

This chain uses TRBV2 with TRBJ2-1; 8 nucleotides match TRBD2. The CDR3 totals 16 residues. Germline assignment: CDR1 SNHLY and CDR2 FYNNEI. V shed 6 bases, J shed 9 bases, and the junction held 16 bases outside the gene matches. CDR3 sequence reads: CASSQIAGTPAGEQFF. DNA for the CDR3: TGTGCCAGCAGCCAAATAGCGGGAACCCCTGCAGGTGAGCAGTTCTTC.

This chain joins TRBV6-5 and TRBJ1-5, with TRBD1 matching over 10 bases. The CDR3 length is 14 residues. Trimming took 4 bases from V and 7 from J; bases not matched to a gene: 4. Germline CDR1 reads MNHEY; CDR2 reads SVGAGI. The CDR3 nucleotides read TGTGCCAGCAGTTTGGGACAGGGGACACAGCCCCAGCATTTT. Translating it yields CASSLGQGTQPQHF.

The chain uses TRBV18 and TRBJ2-2; tentative D call: TRBD1 (5 bases). The germline gives CDR1 KGHSH, CDR2 LQKENI. The CDR3 is 13 residues long. The ends were cut back, 3 bases at V and 4 bases at J, with 6 bases in the middle. The CDR3 DNA reads as TGTGCCAGCTCACCTGGGGCCACCGGGGAGCTGTTTTTT. Its protein product is CASSPGATGELFF.

The chain couples TRBV29-1 to TRBJ2-4; 14 bases line up with TRBD2. CDR1 and CDR2 (germline): SQVTM, ANQGSEA. Trimming at V came to 7 bases and at J to 4 bases, leaving 9 bases not matched to a gene. CDR3 size: 16 residues. The CDR3 DNA reads TGCAGCGATAGAAGACTAGCGGGAGGGCGTAAAAACATTCAGTACTTC. Translation gives CSDRRLAGGRKNIQYF.

Concerning this clone itself: This specimen includes other DNA sequences encoding the same CDR3. The genes are TRBV7-2 and TRBJ1-1; 7 nucleotides line up with TRBD1. The CDR3 covers 13 residues. The V gene end was trimmed by 4 bases and the J gene end by 4 bases; junction bases not matched to a gene: 3. CDR1 SGHTA and CDR2 FQGNSA come from the germline V gene. CDR3 residues: CASSSQGGTEAFF. The CDR3 DNA follows: TGTGCCAGCAGCTCTCAGGGGGGCACTGAAGCTTTCTTT.

The chain combines TRBV5-4 with TRBJ2-1; TRBD1 agrees at 7 bases. This CDR3 region has 15 residues. V shed 4 bases, J shed 3 bases, and the junction held 7 bases outside the gene matches. Germline CDR1 reads SGHNT; CDR2 reads YYREEE (reference sequence). In DNA, the CDR3 is TGTGCCAGCAGCGGGGGCCGGGACAGCTACAATGAGCAGTTCTTC. This encodes CASSGGRDSYNEQFF.

The chain couples TRBV13 to TRBJ2-7, with TRBD1 identical over 8 bases. V trimming: 4 bases; J trimming: 8 bases; junction bases outside the gene matches: 10. The CDR3 has 14 amino acids. CDR1 PRHDT and CDR2 FYEKMQ come from the germline V gene (reference sequence). The CDR3: CASSSDREASKQYF. The CDR3 nucleotides are TGTGCCAGCAGCTCGGACAGGGAAGCTAGCAAGCAGTACTTC.

The CDR3 bases are TGTGCCAGCAGCCTCAGGGACAGTACCTACGAGCAGTACTTC. Translated: CASSLRDSTYEQYF. This chain uses TRBV9 with TRBJ2-7, with 7 positions matching TRBD1. CDR1 is SGDLS and CDR2 is YYNGEE in the germline V gene. The CDR3 sequence is 14 residues long. V lost 4 bases to trimming and J lost 2 bases; unmatched junction nucleotides: 6.

Here the CDR3 DNA reads TGTGCCAGCAGTGATACAAGCTCTGGGGCCAACGTCCTGACTTTC. Its protein product is CASSDTSSGANVLTF. The chain links TRBV28 to TRBJ2-6, with unresolved D. Germline V gene sequence: CDR1 MDHEN, CDR2 SYDVKM. Trimming left V 5 bases short and J 0 bases short, with 8 bases between. The CDR3 is 15 residues long.

The chain is built from TRBV28 and TRBJ2-5; possibly TRBD1 for D (5 bases). The CDR3 spans 15 residues. Between the trimmed V and J ends, which lost 5 bases and 4 bases, there was a span of 17 bases. Germline lookup yields CDR1 MDHEN and CDR2 SYDVKM. The CDR3 loop reads CASSLGLVAGETQYF. DNA of the CDR3: TGTGCCAGCAGTCTGGGGCTTGTGGCTGGAGAGACCCAGTACTTC. The variable domain in full, completed from reference TRBV28 and TRBJ2-5, reads DVKVTQSSRYLVKRTGEKVFLECVQDMDHENMFWYRQDPGLGLRLIYFSYDVKMKEKGDIPEGYSVSREKKERFSLILESASTNQTSMYLCASSLGLVAGETQYFGPGTRLLVL.

The chain is built from TRBV28 and TRBJ2-5, with 7 bases identical to TRBD1. V lost 3 bases, J lost 4 bases, and 17 bases stayed unmatched. Germline V gene lookup returns CDR1 MDHEN and CDR2 SYDVKM. This CDR3 has 18 amino acids. The CDR3 loop reads CASSFGVADRVVGETQYF. CDR3 DNA sequence: TGTGCCAGCAGTTTCGGTGTCGCCGACAGGGTCGTTGGAGAGACCCAGTACTTC.

This chain connects TRBV5-4 to TRBJ2-7, with 9 positions matching TRBD1. The germline gives CDR1 SGHNT, CDR2 YYREEE (reference sequence). V lost 4 bases, J lost 1 base, and 6 bases stayed unmatched. The CDR3 is 15 residues long. CDR3 region: CASSLGGTGSYEQYF. The CDR3 region has the DNA TGTGCCAGCAGCCTGGGAGGGACAGGGTCCTACGAGCAGTACTTC.

This clone came up once. The rearrangement links TRBV4-1 to TRBJ1-2; D gene ambiguous. Germline V gene sequence: CDR1 MGHRA, CDR2 YSYEKL. The ends were cut back, 1 base at V and 2 bases at J, with 11 bases in the middle. The length of the CDR3 is 15 residues. The CDR3 loop is CASSQGLNSNYGYTF. For the CDR3, the DNA is TGCGCCAGCAGCCAAGGGCTTAACAGCAACTATGGCTACACCTTC.

The chain employs TRBV6-1 and TRBJ2-1; perhaps TRBD2 as D (8 bases). This CDR3 contains 14 residues. The ends were cut back, 8 bases at V and 8 bases at J, with 19 bases in the middle. Germline CDR1 and CDR2: MNHNS and SASEGT. The CDR3 spells CASREGAFSHEQFF. The CDR3, as DNA: TGTGCCAGCCGGGAGGGGGCATTTAGTCATGAGCAGTTCTTC.

The genes are TRBV5-6 and TRBJ2-2; a weak D match, TRBD1 (5 bases). Germline V gene lookup returns CDR1 SGHDT and CDR2 YYEEEE. The V end was cut by 1 base, the J end by 1 base, with 5 bases between. The CDR3 consists of 14 residues. In DNA form, the CDR3 reads TGTGCCAGCAGCTTGAGGGGGAACACCGGGGAGCTGTTTTTT. It yields the protein CASSLRGNTGELFF.

This chain uses TRBV29-1 with TRBJ2-2; the D gene is possibly TRBD2 (6 bases). This CDR3 spans 13 amino acids. Germline values: CDR1 SQVTM, CDR2 ANQGSEA. Trimming removed 1 base at V and 7 bases at J, with 10 bases between. CDR3 DNA: TGCAGCGTTGAAGGGGGGGAGGTCGGGGAGCTGTTTTTT. Translated: CSVEGGEVGELFF.

The CDR3 bases are TGTGCCAGCAGTGGGGCGGGGAAAGAGACCCAGTACTTC. Translating gives CASSGAGKETQYF. The J gene is TRBJ2-5, the V gene TRBV25-1, with D tentatively TRBD2 (6 bases). Trimming took 4 bases from V and 3 from J, leaving 9 bases between them. Germline V lookup: CDR1 MGHDK, CDR2 SYGVNS. The CDR3 has 13 amino acids.

This clone was detected a few times. V usage is TRBV7-9 and J usage is TRBJ2-2; the D is unclear. This CDR3 comprises 14 residues. CDR1 is SEHNR, CDR2 FQNEAQ, per germline (reference sequence). V gave up 1 base and J gave up 5 bases, with 8 bases separating them. CDR3 loop: CASSLDLITGELFF. The CDR3 nucleotides read TGTGCCAGCAGCTTAGATCTAATTACCGGGGAGCTGTTTTTT.